This TCR beta chain is from a study of radiation and T cells in renal cell carcinoma (dated by TCRdb to 2020 to 2021). For context, the study as a whole: In total, 50 to 55 samples underwent TCR beta sequencing: approximately 25 tumors plus 27 peripheral blood samples. Across all 50 or so samples, roughly 3,700,000 unique CDR3 nucleotide sequences encoding 2,658,974 unique CDR3 amino acid sequences were identified.

There are a few counts of this clone. No cognate antigen has been identified for it. No base-level quality is on record; no much larger clone is a single base apart. What the authors observed across the whole study: In blood, the top tumor clonotypes increased between baseline and 2 weeks post-radiation and then shrank by 4 weeks, which suggests that tumor-resident clones expanded only transiently. TCR clonality was higher in irradiated tumors than in controls, as the top 100 clonotypes made up an average of about 54% of the repertoire in irradiated tumors compared with 43% in nephrectomy-only tumors. Effects of radiation dose or scheduling on the TCR repertoire could not be addressed with the single-armed trial design. Intratumoral heterogeneity went uncaptured because the only tumor material available was small regions of 0.9 to 1 g. Because pretreatment tumor biopsies were not available, the study could not determine whether clonotypes were already present within the tumor at baseline. A greater number of dominant CDR3 motifs was detected in irradiated tumors than in control tumors, and a larger share of the repertoire was occupied by these motifs in irradiated tumors than in control tumors.

The immunoSEQ kit was used, according to the manufacturer's recommendations, to generate TCR beta libraries from genomic DNA. For library preparation, a first multiplex PCR was performed with proprietary primers, followed by a second PCR in which unique barcodes were added, and bead cleanups were performed after each round. Each sample batch included a kit-provided positive control reaction and a negative control reaction. The final libraries underwent checking on an Agilent 4200 TapeStation D1000 ScreenTape, volumetric pooling, and quantification by qPCR. Sequencing ran on an Illumina NextSeq500 with a MidOutput 150-cycle cartridge, using 156 Read1 and 15 Index1 cycles with kit custom primers. The pooled library was loaded at around 1 pM, and approximately 18% PhiX control was spiked in. The original pipeline was this. Vendor-processed data were analyzed in R, with a clonotype defined as all T cells sharing the same CDR3 nucleotide sequence. In the clone abundance analyses, frequencies were normalized to the 10,000 most abundant clones in each sample. Before analysis, public T cell clones were removed, and these numbered fewer than five per sample on average. ImmunoMap was used for dominant motif analysis with the PAM10 matrix, a gap penalty of 30, and a homology threshold of 0.3, and any motif reaching a cumulative frequency of at least 0.01 was considered dominant. Tumor-enriched clonotypes and baseline blood-enriched clonotypes were defined as those with an abundance difference of at least 32-fold between compartments. Tumor-blood repertoire similarity was measured with the Baroni-Urbani and Buser coefficient, and groups were compared using two-tailed Wilcoxon tests in R. The source is immuneACCESS, and TCRdb retained only in-frame sequences with V and J called. Part of the clones is not carried over; for the studies checked, unresolved V genes explain less than half of this, and the remainder is unexplained. D and trimming were read from the DNA, whereas the V and J calls and clone size are those reported in that table. This sample is represented by approximately 18,000 clones; approximately 60% of them were singletons. The ten largest clonotypes hold 9.5% to 15% of the sample.

In the paper's terms, the time point label means: tumor resected at nephrectomy. The treatment or condition label on this specimen signifies: 15 Gy SBRT to primary tumor, nephrectomy 4 weeks later. Samples were obtained from a clinical trial, in which 15 Gy stereotactic body radiation therapy was delivered to primary renal cell carcinomas and nephrectomy was performed 4 weeks later. Renal cell carcinoma with clear cell pathology was present in all patients. Tumors were mechanically dissociated, digested with collagenase/hyaluronidase at 37 °C, processed in gentleMACS C tubes, and stored in liquid nitrogen. The QIAamp DNA Blood Mini Kit (Qiagen) was used to prepare genomic DNA for TCR sequencing. Only samples passing all quality control checks were included in the analyses. Source: tumor tissue, taken from a patient whose treatment included radiotherapy and nephrectomy. This receptor was taken from a woman in her 70s with renal cell carcinoma.

The DNA is as follows: TGTGCCAGCAGCTTTCCATTCCAAGAGACCCAGTACTTC. This gives the protein CASSFPFQETQYF. The rearrangement combines TRBV5-4 with TRBJ2-5; no D gene call is confident. The CDR3, from cysteine to phenylalanine, totals 13 residues. CDR3 DNA only is kept here, 39 bases in frame from base 1. V gives up 2 bases and J gives up 1 base, and the segment between their germline ends measures 6 bases. CDR1 and CDR2 were assigned from the germline V gene (reference sequence) as SGHNT and YYREEE.